Listed below are T cell receptor beta chains from one sample, sequenced in a study of cytomegalovirus exposure and HLA in healthy donors. Measured with immunoSEQ multiplex PCR; TCRdb has only the in-frame clones, and not every one. The sample gives over 100,000 clones, about 76% of which show up once; 8.4% is in the top ten. Sequenced: PBMCs. These receptor sequences come from a man in his forties in good health and CMV-seronegative. Both conserved end residues are part of each CDR3. Each record gives: clone size, J gene, D gene, V gene, CDR3 DNA, CDR3 protein. A D gene is named only where the DNA matches it firmly. Expanded clones are given a class, and other clones once, few, many or no size at all.

NA,TRBJ2-1,TRBD2,TRBV4-3,TGCGCCAGCAGCCAAGAGGGCGGGGGGGCTTACAATGAGCAGTTCTTC,CASSQEGGGAYNEQFF
NA,TRBJ2-3,NA,TRBV9,TGTGCCAGCAGCGTGAGGGGGGACTACAGAGATACGCAGTATTTT,CASSVRGDYRDTQYF
NA,TRBJ1-5,NA,TRBV10-3,TGTGCCATCAGCGGGGGGGCAGGGTATGATCAGCCCCAGCATTTT,CAISGGAGYDQPQHF
NA,TRBJ2-7,TRBD1,TRBV18,TGTGCCAGCTCAATCTCCGGGACAGGGACATACGAGCAGTACTTC,CASSISGTGTYEQYF
NA,TRBJ2-3,TRBD2,TRBV11-3,TGTGCCAGCAGCCGCGGGGGGGTGTCGACAGATACGCAGTATTTT,CASSRGGVSTDTQYF
NA,TRBJ1-2,NA,TRBV25-1,TGTGCCAGCAGTGAAGCTGGCAGGGTAAGAGGAGATGGCTACACCTTC,CASSEAGRVRGDGYTF
NA,TRBJ2-4,NA,TRBV19,TGTGCCAGTATTGATGGGACTCCCCATTATCTAGCCAAAAACATTCAGTACTTC,CASIDGTPHYLAKNIQYF
few,TRBJ2-1,NA,TRBV2,TGTGCCAGCAGTGACTACCTACAGGGAAATGAGCAGTTCTTC,CASSDYLQGNEQFF
NA,TRBJ2-7,TRBD2,TRBV29-1,TGCAGCGCTAACGGGCGGGGGGGAAACTACGAGCAGTACTTC,CSANGRGGNYEQYF
once,TRBJ1-1,NA,TRBV6-1,TGTGCCAGCAGCCGAACCCACAGAGGGGGCACTGAAGCTTTCTTT,CASSRTHRGGTEAFF
few,TRBJ1-2,NA,TRBV29-1,TGCAGCGTTAGAGAGGGCTACACCTTC,CSVREGYTF
NA,TRBJ1-1,NA,TRBV19,TGTGCCAGTAGTATAGCACAGAAAATGAACACTGAAGCTTTCTTT,CASSIAQKMNTEAFF